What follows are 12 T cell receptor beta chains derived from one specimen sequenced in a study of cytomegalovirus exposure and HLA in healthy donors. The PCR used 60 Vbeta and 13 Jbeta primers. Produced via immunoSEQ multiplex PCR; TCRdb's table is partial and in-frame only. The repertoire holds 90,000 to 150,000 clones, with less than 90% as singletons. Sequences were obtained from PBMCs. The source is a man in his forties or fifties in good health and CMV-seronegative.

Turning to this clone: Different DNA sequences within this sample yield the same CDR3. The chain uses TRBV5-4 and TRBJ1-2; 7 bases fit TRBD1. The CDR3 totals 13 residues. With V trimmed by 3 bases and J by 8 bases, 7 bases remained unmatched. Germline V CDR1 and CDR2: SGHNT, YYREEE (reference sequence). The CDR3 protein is CASSSTGEGGYTF. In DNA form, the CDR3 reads TGTGCCAGCAGCTCCACAGGGGAAGGAGGCTACACCTTC.

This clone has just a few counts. In DNA, the CDR3 is TGTGCCTCTTCGGGTAGAGGTGGAAACACCATATATTTT. It yields the protein CASSGRGGNTIYF. The chain joins TRBV30 to TRBJ1-3; D remains unclear. V was trimmed by 7 bases and J by 3 bases, leaving 13 bases between them. The CDR3 has 13 amino acids. Looked up from germline, CDR1 is GTSNPN and CDR2 is SVGIG (reference sequence).

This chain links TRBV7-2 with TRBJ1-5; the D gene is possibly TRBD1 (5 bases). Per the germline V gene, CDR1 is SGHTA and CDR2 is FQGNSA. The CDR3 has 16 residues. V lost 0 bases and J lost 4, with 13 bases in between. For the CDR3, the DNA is TGTGCCAGCAGCTTAGCGCGTTCGGGGGGGAATCAGCCCCAGCATTTT. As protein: CASSLARSGGNQPQHF.

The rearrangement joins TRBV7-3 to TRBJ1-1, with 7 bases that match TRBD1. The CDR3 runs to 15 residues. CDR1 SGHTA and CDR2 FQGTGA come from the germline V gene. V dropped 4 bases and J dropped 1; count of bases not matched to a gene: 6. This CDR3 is CASSYSGTANTEAFF. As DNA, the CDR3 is TGTGCCAGCAGCTACTCCGGGACAGCGAACACTGAAGCTTTCTTT.

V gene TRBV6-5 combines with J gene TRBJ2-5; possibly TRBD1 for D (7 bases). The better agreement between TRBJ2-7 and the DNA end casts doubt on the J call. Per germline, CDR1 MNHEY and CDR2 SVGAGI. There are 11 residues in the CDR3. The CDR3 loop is CATGRGDEQYF. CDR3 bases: TGTGCCACCGGCAGGGGGGACGAGCAGTACTTC.

The CDR3 region has the DNA TGCAGCGTGGGGACTCCTTACGAGCAGTACTTC. Its protein product is CSVGTPYEQYF. The chain uses TRBV29-1 and TRBJ2-7, with D maybe TRBD2 (6 bases). Trimming pared 6 bases from V and 4 bases from J, leaving 10 bases between. Germline V gene data show CDR1 as SQVTM and CDR2 as ANQGSEA. The CDR3 contains 11 residues.

CDR3 loop: CASSLLRANEQFF. In DNA form, the CDR3 reads TGTGCCAGCAGCTTATTGCGGGCCAATGAGCAGTTCTTC. This chain uses TRBV7-2 with TRBJ2-1, with D tentatively TRBD2 (5 bases). The CDR3 extends over 13 amino acids. V lost 2 bases and J 6 bases, leaving 8 bases between the germline ends. The germline V gene encodes CDR1 SGHTA and CDR2 FQGNSA.

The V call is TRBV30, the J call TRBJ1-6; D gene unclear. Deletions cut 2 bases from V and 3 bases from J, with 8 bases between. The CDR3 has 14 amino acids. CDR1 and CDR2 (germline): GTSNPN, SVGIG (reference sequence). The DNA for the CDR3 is TGTGCCTGGAGTCTGGCAGACTATAATTCACCCCTCCACTTT. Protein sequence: CAWSLADYNSPLHF.

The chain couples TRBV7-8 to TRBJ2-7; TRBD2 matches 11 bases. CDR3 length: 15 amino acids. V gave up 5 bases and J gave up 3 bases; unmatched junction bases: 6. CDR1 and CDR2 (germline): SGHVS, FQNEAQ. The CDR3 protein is CASSAGLAELYEQYF. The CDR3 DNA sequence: TGTGCCAGCAGCGCGGGACTAGCGGAACTCTACGAGCAGTACTTC.

The CDR3 is CASSSNYRGTEAFF. The CDR3 bases are TGTGCCAGCAGTTCAAACTACAGGGGCACTGAAGCTTTCTTT. The chain uses TRBV5-4 and TRBJ1-1; 7 nucleotides line up with TRBD1. The CDR3 length is 14 residues. CDR1 and CDR2 (germline): SGHNT, YYREEE (reference sequence). J lost 4 bases, V lost 5 bases, and 8 bases had no gene match.

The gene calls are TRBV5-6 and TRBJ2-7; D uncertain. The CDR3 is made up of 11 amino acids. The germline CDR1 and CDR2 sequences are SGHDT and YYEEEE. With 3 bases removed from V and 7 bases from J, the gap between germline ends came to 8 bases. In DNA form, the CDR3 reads TGTGCCAGCAGCTGGAACGGGGAGCAGTACTTC. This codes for CASSWNGEQYF.

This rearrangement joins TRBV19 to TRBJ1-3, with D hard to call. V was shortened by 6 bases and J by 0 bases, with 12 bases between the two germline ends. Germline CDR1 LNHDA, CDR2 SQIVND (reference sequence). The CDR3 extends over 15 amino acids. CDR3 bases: TGTGCCAGTAGCGTCACTCTGAGCTCTGGAAACACCATATATTTT. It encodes CASSVTLSSGNTIYF.